A few counts support the clone carrying this TCR beta chain. Its matching antigen is unknown. PCR employed 60 Vbeta and 13 Jbeta primers. TCRdb keeps only in-frame clones here, not all; method: immunoSEQ multiplex PCR. This table holds 150,000 to 200,000 clones, 60% to 85% found once. These data are taken from a study of cytomegalovirus exposure and HLA in healthy donors. Study-wide results and limits: Immune exposure data for these donors was limited to CMV serostatus. Most observed TCR sequences were rare, whereas some public TCRs were detected in many donors.

The CDR3 length is 14 residues. Trimming at V came to 5 bases and at J to 4 bases, leaving 5 bases not matched to a gene. Germline V lookup: CDR1 SGHVS, CDR2 FNYEAQ. The sample was PBMCs. The chain employs TRBV7-6 and TRBJ2-3; 8 bases fit TRBD2. This receptor was identified in a woman aged 40 to 50 in good health and CMV-seronegative. The CDR3 region has the DNA TGTGCCAGCAGCACCCAACTAGCGGCAGATACGCAGTATTTT. This sequence encodes CASSTQLAADTQYF.